One sample yielded the 18 T cell receptor beta chains listed below, sequenced in a study of cytomegalovirus exposure and HLA in healthy donors. The PCR used 60 Vbeta and 13 Jbeta primers. Assay: immunoSEQ multiplex PCR; the TCRdb copy retains only in-frame clones and omits some. The sample includes about 180,000 clones, 80% of them seen just once. The sequenced sample consisted of PBMCs. These receptors all come from a man in his forties or fifties in good health and CMV-seronegative.

The table lists this clone with a count of one. The V gene is TRBV6-5, the J gene TRBJ2-7; D may be TRBD2 (5 bases). The germline CDR1 and CDR2 sequences are MNHEY and SVGAGI. Trimming pared 5 bases from V and 0 bases from J, leaving 14 bases between. The CDR3 length is 15 residues. The CDR3 bases are TGTGCCAGCAGTGGCGCGGGCAGATCCTCCTACGAGCAGTACTTC. Translated: CASSGAGRSSYEQYF.

This clone was seen only a few times. CDR3 amino acids: CAWSVGLQGALNTQYF. CDR3 bases: TGTGCCTGGAGTGTAGGTTTACAGGGGGCGCTGAATACGCAGTATTTT. The chain couples TRBV30 to TRBJ2-3; 9 nucleotides agree with TRBD1. Germline trimming cut 0 bases from V and 7 bases from J; bases unmatched to any gene: 11. Germline CDR1 reads GTSNPN; CDR2 reads SVGIG (reference sequence). This CDR3 has 16 residues.

This clone was observed a single time. This chain joins TRBV5-4 and TRBJ2-5; 9 bases line up with TRBD1. With V trimmed by 5 bases and J by 4 bases, 6 bases remained unmatched. Germline assignment: CDR1 SGHNT and CDR2 YYREEE (reference sequence). This CDR3 spans 14 amino acids. CDR3 DNA sequence: TGTGCCAGCAGGGGCACAGGGGGCAGAGAGACCCAGTACTTC. It encodes CASRGTGGRETQYF. The whole variable domain, remainder taken from reference TRBV5-4 and TRBJ2-5, is ETGVTQSPTHLIKTRGQQVTLRCSSQSGHNTVSWYQQALGQGPQFIFQYYREEENGRGNFPPRFSGLQFPNYSSELNVNALELDDSALYLCASRGTGGRETQYFGPGTRLLVL.

The chain combines TRBV10-3 with TRBJ2-3; 8 nucleotides match TRBD1. Losses at the gene ends were 4 bases for V and 4 bases for J; bases not matched to a gene: 10. Looked up from germline, CDR1 is ENHRY and CDR2 is SYGVKD. The CDR3 covers 16 residues. The DNA of the CDR3 is TGTGCCATCAGTGCTGGGAGACAGGGGAAGGCAGATACGCAGTATTTT. Residues: CAISAGRQGKADTQYF.

The table lists this clone with a count of one. This sequence joins TRBV4-1 and TRBJ2-1, with D unresolved. V was shortened by 0 bases and J by 9 bases, with 9 bases between the two germline ends. Looked up from germline, CDR1 is MGHRA and CDR2 is YSYEKL. The CDR3 length is 13 residues. The CDR3 loop is CASSQEGPGEQFF. In DNA, the CDR3 is TGCGCCAGCAGCCAAGAAGGCCCAGGTGAGCAGTTCTTC.

CDR3 bases: TGTGCCACCAGCAGAGCCAGGGGCGGGGGAATTTACGAGCAGTACTTC. As protein: CATSRARGGGIYEQYF. The chain couples TRBV15 to TRBJ2-7, with D perhaps matching TRBD2 (7 bases). Germline lookup yields CDR1 LNHNV and CDR2 YYDKDF (reference sequence). CDR3 length: 16 amino acids. V was pared by 1 base and J by 4 bases, with 17 bases between.

V gene TRBV7-9 combines with J gene TRBJ2-5; 9 positions match TRBD2. Germline V CDR1 and CDR2: SEHNR, FQNEAQ (reference sequence). With 2 bases clipped from V and 4 bases from J, the junction kept 8 bases outside the gene matches. This CDR3 is 16 amino acids long. In nucleotides, the CDR3 is TGTGCCAGCAGCTTATTTGGCGGGGGGGCCGGAGAGACCCAGTACTTC. Its protein product is CASSLFGGGAGETQYF.

Of note for this clone: The same CDR3 also results from other DNA sequences found in this sample. This chain connects TRBV14 to TRBJ2-3; TRBD2 is a possible D gene (6 bases). V lost 0 bases, J lost 8 bases, and 18 bases lay in between. The germline V gene has CDR1 SGHDN and CDR2 FVKESK. The CDR3 covers 16 residues. CDR3 sequence (DNA): TGTGCCAGCAGCCAAGATCCCACCCCTACCGGGGGTACGCAGTATTTT. It is translated as CASSQDPTPTGGTQYF.

The chain carries TRBV30 and TRBJ2-5; 8 bases map to TRBD2. Germline V gene lookup returns CDR1 GTSNPN and CDR2 SVGIG (reference sequence). V was pared by 0 bases and J by 5 bases, with 5 bases of the junction left unmatched. The CDR3 contains 14 residues. CDR3 loop: CAWSVREVGETQYF. The CDR3 DNA reads as TGTGCCTGGAGTGTGCGGGAGGTCGGGGAGACCCAGTACTTC.

The J gene is TRBJ1-2, the V gene TRBV5-8; TRBD1 matches at 9 bases. The trim removed 1 base at V and 2 bases at J, leaving 3 bases unmatched. Germline CDR1 SGHTS, CDR2 YDEGEE. This CDR3 is 15 amino acids long. The CDR3, as DNA: TGTGCCAGCAGCTTGCGAGGACAGGGGAACTATGGCTACACCTTC. Translating it yields CASSLRGQGNYGYTF. The full variable domain, completed using reference TRBV5-8 and TRBJ1-2, is EAGVTQSPTHLIKTRGQQATLRCSPISGHTSVYWYQQALGLGLQFLLWYDEGEERNRGNFPPRFSGRQFPNYSSELNVNALELEDSALYLCASSLRGQGNYGYTFGSGTRLTVV.

This chain uses TRBV19 with TRBJ1-2; 10 nucleotides agree with TRBD1. CDR1 and CDR2 from the germline V gene are LNHDA and SQIVND (reference sequence). The CDR3 has 14 amino acids. V dropped 7 bases and J dropped 4; count of bases not matched to a gene: 6. Here the CDR3 reads CASNPGQGPYGYTF. The DNA of the CDR3 is TGTGCCAGTAACCCGGGACAGGGGCCCTATGGCTACACCTTC.

The sample holds one count of this clone. The same CDR3 also results from other DNA sequences found in this sample. The chain combines TRBV19 with TRBJ1-5, with D unclear. CDR3 length: 13 residues. CDR1 and CDR2 (germline): LNHDA, SQIVND (reference sequence). Trimming took off 2 bases at V and 4 bases at J, with 6 bases between the two ends. Here the CDR3 reads CASSIIGNQPQHF. CDR3 DNA: TGTGCCAGTAGTATAATCGGTAATCAGCCCCAGCATTTT.

The genes are TRBV6-6 and TRBJ1-3; possibly TRBD1 for D (6 bases). CDR3 length: 13 residues. The germline gives CDR1 MNHNY, CDR2 SVGAGI (reference sequence). V lost 7 bases and J 4 bases, leaving 11 bases between the germline ends. CDR3 in amino acids: CASTGTQGNTIYF. CDR3 nucleotide sequence: TGTGCCAGCACGGGGACACAAGGAAACACCATATATTTT.

The chain uses TRBV25-1 and TRBJ1-5, with TRBD1 identical over 8 bases. V was clipped by 6 bases and J by 2 bases; unmatched bases: 6. CDR3 size: 15 residues. The germline CDR1 and CDR2 sequences are MGHDK and SYGVNS. In DNA form, the CDR3 reads TGTGCCAGCAGAGGACAGGGAGTTGGCAATCAGCCCCAGCATTTT. It codes for CASRGQGVGNQPQHF.

Comments on this clone: A junction end diverges from the germline sequence, so it may reflect a read error. The chain recombines TRBV7-9 with TRBJ2-2, with D unclear. CDR1 is SEHNR and CDR2 is FQNEAQ in the germline V gene (reference sequence). This CDR3 region has 13 residues. The DNA of the CDR3 is TGTTCCAGCAGCCTATACGAGGACGGGGAGCTGTTTTTT. It translates to CSSSLYEDGELFF.

The chain carries TRBV19 and TRBJ1-5, with 9 bases that match TRBD1. The CDR3 consists of 15 residues. CDR1 and CDR2 from the germline V gene are LNHDA and SQIVND (reference sequence). V dropped 5 bases and J dropped 3; count of bases not matched to a gene: 5. The CDR3 is CASSWGQGVNQPQHF. The CDR3 region has the DNA TGTGCCAGTAGTTGGGGACAGGGCGTCAATCAGCCCCAGCATTTT.

Only one count was recorded for this clone. The chain has TRBV5-8 and TRBJ2-1; 7 nucleotides match TRBD1. From germline, CDR1 is SGHTS and CDR2 YDEGEE. The CDR3 extends over 15 amino acids. With 4 bases clipped from V and 4 bases from J, the junction kept 8 bases outside the gene matches. The CDR3 DNA reads TGTGCCAGCAGCATTTCCGGGACAGCTTACAATGAGCAGTTCTTC. Translating gives CASSISGTAYNEQFF.

This clone was observed a single time. The rearrangement links TRBV7-2 to TRBJ2-3; TRBD2 agrees at 11 bases. Germline V gives CDR1 SGHTA, CDR2 FQGNSA. With 0 bases clipped from V and 3 bases from J, the junction kept 5 bases outside the gene matches. This CDR3 region has 17 residues. CDR3 sequence: CASSLAITSGRTDTQYF. The CDR3 region has the DNA TGTGCCAGCAGCTTAGCGATAACTAGCGGGAGAACAGATACGCAGTATTTT.